This TCR beta chain was recorded in a study of blood T cell repertoires in COVID-19. In the study overall: From T cells, B-cell-depleted T cells, or PBMCs came the material, which was cDNA or gDNA.

Deletions cut 5 bases from V and 7 bases from J, with 18 bases between. The germline CDR1 and CDR2 sequences are LNHDA and SQIVND (reference sequence). This CDR3 region has 15 residues. Data came from immunoSEQ multiplex PCR; TCRdb stores just in-frame clones and leaves some out. The profile shows some 140,000 clones, over 80% of them singletons. The TCR sequence derives from a man in his fifties with active COVID-19. The V and J genes are TRBV19 and TRBJ2-1; perhaps TRBD1 as D (6 bases). Source material: peripheral blood. The DNA for the CDR3 is TGTGCCAGTAGTCTACTAGGGGGACGGCTTAATGAGCAGTTCTTC. Its translation: CASSLLGGRLNEQFF.